The rows below give T cell receptor beta chains drawn from one sample of a study of blood T cell repertoires in COVID-19. Libraries were prepared by immunoSEQ multiplex PCR; TCRdb keeps only in-frame clonotypes and omits some of them. The sample has under 250,000 clones, about four fifths seen once. Sequenced input: PBMCs or T cells enriched from blood (not recorded which). These receptor sequences come from a woman aged 45-59 years who had been exposed to COVID-19. The CDR3 runs from the conserved cysteine through the conserved F or W.

>TRBJ1-1|TRBV7-3
CASSISLNTEAFF
>TRBJ1-2|TRBV2
CASRSDRQGKWGYTF
>TRBJ2-5|TRBV19
CASTSGRLQETQYF
>TRBJ2-7|TRBV4-3
CASSQGLVGEQYF
>TRBJ1-2|TRBV27
CASSLQTGSNYGYTF
>TRBJ1-6|TRBV9
CASSVGVMDNSPLHF
>TRBJ2-7|TRBV2
CASSEEVRAGYEQYF
>TRBJ2-7|TRBV7-9
CASSVGTDPNEQYF
>TRBJ1-6|TRBV25-1
CASSDSGGNSPLHF
>TRBJ2-1|TRBV7-2
CASSSQSGGGSYNEQFF
>TRBJ2-6|TRBV27
CASSSSGTGVNSVLTF
>TRBJ1-4|TRBV4-1
CASSNRDRPAEKLFF
>TRBJ1-5|TRBV19
CASTRGLGNQPQHF
>TRBJ2-3|TRBV7-9
CASSFRGGPTDTQYF
>TRBJ2-1|TRBV10-3
CAISERGSPYNEQFF
>TRBJ1-2|TRBV4-1
CASSPGELNYGYTF
>TRBJ2-6|TRBV18
CASSPEHGANVLTF
>TRBJ1-3|TRBV5-1
CASSLEGRAETIYF
>TRBJ1-1|TRBV5-1
CASSLGRGFMNTEAFF
>TRBJ2-1|TRBV7-2
CASSLAGGWGGNEQFF
>TRBJ1-5|TRBV5-6
CASSKRTGNQPQHF
>TRBJ1-5|TRBV5-6
CASSSQGLGQPQHF
>TRBJ1-1|TRBV19
CASRDTLNTEAFF
>TRBJ2-1|TRBV5-1
CASSRAGSYNEQFF
>TRBJ1-3|TRBV30
CAWSPGSAGNTIYF
>TRBJ1-2|TRBV12-3/TRBV12-4
CASSLSGGRGYTF
>TRBJ1-1|TRBV27
CASSLVGGRTEAFF
>TRBJ1-2|TRBV5-1
CASHPDRAGGYTF